Given below is one T cell receptor beta chain in context. The antigen is undetermined. TCRdb re-called the 5' RACE reads through MiXCR, storing one row per CDR3 protein. The data hold 610,000 or so distinct CDR3 sequences, with approximately 13% observed a single time. The sample is drawn from a study of T cells after yellow fever vaccination. Study-wide results and limits: Most clones from primary vaccination resurfaced after the booster (roughly 96% CD4, over 75% CD8).

The receptor's source is a man aged 25-40 years who received the YFV17D yellow fever vaccine. The source was PBMCs, collected on the day of the yellow fever booster vaccination.

The CDR3 region has the DNA TGCAGCGTTGAAGGGGGGTCGGCCGAGCAGTACTTC. Amino acid sequence: CSVEGGSAEQYF. V and J are TRBV29-1 and TRBJ2-7; D might be TRBD1 or TRBD2, each matching 5 bases. The CDR3 spans 12 residues. V was cut by 1 base and J by 6 bases, with 10 bases left in between. Per the germline V gene, CDR1 is SQVTM and CDR2 is ANQGSEA.